One sample yielded the 26 T cell receptor beta chains listed below, sequenced in a study of identical twins. Each CDR3 protein is one row after TCRdb ran MiXCR on the 5' RACE reads. The data hold a few hundred thousand distinct CDR3 sequences, with about 8.3% observed a single time. These data were likewise used in another study, on yellow fever vaccine responses in identical twins.

The material sequenced was CD8+ T cells sorted from blood. The receptors stem from a woman aged 18-35 years in good health.

The chain employs TRBV29-1 and TRBJ2-2, with D uncertain. The germline V gene has CDR1 SQVTM and CDR2 ANQGSEA. V was cut by 4 bases and J by 0 bases, with 3 bases left in between. The CDR3 spans 12 residues. CDR3 coding DNA: TGCAGCGTTGTTTCGAACACCGGGGAGCTGTTTTTT. This sequence encodes CSVVSNTGELFF.

The CDR3 sequence is CSAIEGELFF. Here the CDR3 DNA reads TGCAGCGCTATTGAGGGGGAGCTGTTTTTT. J is TRBJ2-2 and V is TRBV29-1; no clear D. The germline V and J ends were trimmed by 7 bases and 8 bases, with 8 bases remaining between them. The CDR3 consists of 10 residues. Germline assignment: CDR1 SQVTM and CDR2 ANQGSEA.

Ten or more counts support this clonotype. V usage is TRBV7-6 and J usage is TRBJ2-7; the match to TRBD2 covers 8 bases. V lost 1 base, J lost 3 bases, and 8 bases stayed unmatched. Germline V gives CDR1 SGHVS, CDR2 FNYEAQ. The CDR3 extends over 16 amino acids. This CDR3 is CASSLVVASGSYEQYF. CDR3 nucleotides: TGTGCCAGCAGCTTAGTGGTGGCAAGCGGGAGCTACGAGCAGTACTTC.

This clonotype has at least ten counts. The chain employs TRBV7-9 and TRBJ2-2; D uncertain. The CDR3 is made up of 12 amino acids. The V end was cut by 5 bases, the J end by 5 bases, with 6 bases between. Per germline, CDR1 SEHNR and CDR2 FQNEAQ (reference sequence). Here the CDR3 reads CASSPLTGELFF. Written as DNA, the CDR3 is TGTGCCAGCAGCCCTCTAACCGGGGAGCTGTTTTTT.

This clonotype was detected a few times. This chain connects TRBV5-4 to TRBJ1-2; D gene unclear. The length of the CDR3 is 13 residues. Germline CDR1 SGHNT, CDR2 YYREEE (reference sequence). V was pared by 6 bases and J by 2 bases, with 11 bases between. CDR3 nucleotides: TGTGCCAGCACGGAACCTGGCAACTATGGCTACACCTTC. It specifies CASTEPGNYGYTF.

This clonotype was counted ten times or more. The chain recombines TRBV12-3 or TRBV12-4 with TRBJ2-5; no clear D. Trimming stripped 5 bases from V and 1 base from J, with 8 bases between. CDR3 length: 13 amino acids. CDR3 residues: CASSPRFQETQYF. The CDR3 DNA reads TGTGCCAGCAGTCCCCGGTTCCAAGAGACCCAGTACTTC.

The CDR3 region is CASSQFRGTGELFF. CDR3 DNA sequence: TGCGCCAGCAGCCAGTTCCGGGGGACCGGGGAGCTGTTTTTT. The chain joins TRBV4-3 to TRBJ2-2, with D tentatively TRBD2 (6 bases). This CDR3 region has 14 residues. Trimming removed 3 bases at V and 5 bases at J, with 10 bases between. Per the germline V gene, CDR1 is LGHNA and CDR2 is YSLEER.

This clonotype was counted only a few times. The rearrangement joins TRBV6-2 or TRBV6-3 to TRBJ2-1; D possibly matches TRBD1 or TRBD2 (6 bases each). The CDR3 is 15 amino acids. Trimming cost V 1 base and J 9 bases, with 16 bases left between them. CDR1 is MNHEY and CDR2 is SVGEGT in the germline V gene. CDR3 sequence reads: CASSYFEGVGSEQFF. The CDR3 nucleotides read TGTGCCAGCAGTTACTTCGAGGGGGTCGGGAGTGAGCAGTTCTTC.

The genes are TRBV4-2 and TRBJ2-7; a weak D match, TRBD2 (6 bases). The CDR3 has 17 amino acids. V lost 1 base, J lost 2 bases, and 18 bases lay in between. Germline V CDR1 and CDR2: LGHNA, YNFKEQ. The CDR3 here is CASSQGELAGPTYEQYF. CDR3 nucleotides: TGTGCCAGCAGCCAAGGGGAGCTCGCGGGGCCGACCTACGAGCAGTACTTC.

This clonotype was observed a few times. The chain employs TRBV29-1 and TRBJ2-7, with 9 bases aligning to TRBD2. The V gene's germline CDR1 is SQVTM and CDR2 ANQGSEA. This CDR3 region has 14 residues. V gave up 3 bases and J gave up 2 bases; unmatched junction bases: 5. The CDR3 region has the DNA TGCAGCGTTGATTTGGGACTAGCTCCCTACGAGCAGTACTTC. Protein: CSVDLGLAPYEQYF.

CDR3 coding DNA: TGTGCCAGCAGCCAAGGGGCGGGAGAGAAAGATACGCAGTATTTT. Its protein is CASSQGAGEKDTQYF. This chain connects TRBV3-1 to TRBJ2-3; 7 bases map to TRBD2. CDR1 and CDR2 (germline): LGHDT, YNNKEL (reference sequence). The CDR3 contains 15 residues. V lost 1 base and J lost 5; bases outside the gene matches: 6.

V usage is TRBV7-9 and J usage is TRBJ2-2, with no clear D. V dropped 3 bases and J dropped 5 bases, with 10 bases sitting between them. Germline CDR1 SEHNR, CDR2 FQNEAQ (reference sequence). The CDR3 covers 14 residues. Written as DNA, the CDR3 is TGTGCCAGCAGCTTTGACTCGATAACCGGGGAGCTGTTTTTT. It encodes CASSFDSITGELFF.

This clonotype showed up just once. The J gene is TRBJ1-5, the V gene TRBV5-1, with no clear D. Trimming removed 3 bases at V and 4 bases at J, with 11 bases between. The CDR3 runs 14 residues. Germline V gene sequence: CDR1 SGHRS, CDR2 YFSETQ. CDR3: CASSSGPENQPQHF. DNA of the CDR3: TGCGCCAGCAGCTCAGGACCGGAAAATCAGCCCCAGCATTTT.

This clonotype appeared many times. The V call is TRBV7-9, the J call TRBJ2-2; a possible D gene is TRBD2 (5 bases). The CDR3 has 15 amino acids. CDR1 and CDR2 from the germline V gene are SEHNR and FQNEAQ (reference sequence). Trimming took 5 bases from V and 5 from J, leaving 15 bases between them. DNA for the CDR3: TGTGCCAGCAGCGGGAAATCAGGAGGTACCGGGGAGCTGTTTTTT. Translated, it gives CASSGKSGGTGELFF.

In this sample, this clonotype turned up many times. This rearrangement joins TRBV4-2 to TRBJ1-4, with TRBD1 matching over 7 bases. The CDR3 sequence is 19 residues long. Germline assignment: CDR1 LGHNA and CDR2 YNFKEQ. The V and J ends lost 3 bases and 5 bases, in that order; junction bases with no gene match: 18. CDR3 region: CASSQVRDSLYYPNEKLFF. CDR3 sequence (DNA): TGTGCCAGCAGCCAGGTCCGGGACAGTCTATATTATCCAAATGAAAAACTGTTTTTT.

This clonotype was counted many times. V and J are TRBV29-1 and TRBJ1-2; no definite D call. CDR1 is SQVTM and CDR2 is ANQGSEA in the germline V gene. V was clipped by 0 bases and J by 5 bases, with 7 bases between them. CDR3 length: 12 residues. The CDR3 bases are TGCAGCGTTGAAGATCTGGCATATGGCTACACCTTC. Encoded protein: CSVEDLAYGYTF.

This clonotype was counted many times. V is TRBV28 and J is TRBJ2-1; no firm D call. Trimming took 4 bases from V and 1 from J, leaving 5 bases between them. CDR3 size: 13 residues. CDR1 and CDR2 (germline): MDHEN, SYDVKM. This chain's CDR3 is CASSWASYNEQFF. The CDR3 DNA reads TGTGCCAGCAGTTGGGCGTCCTACAATGAGCAGTTCTTC.

The genes are TRBV11-2 and TRBJ2-7; D is ambiguous. The V gene's germline CDR1 is SGHAT and CDR2 FQNNGV. This CDR3 has 14 amino acids. Trimming pared 0 bases from V and 4 bases from J, leaving 10 bases between. The CDR3 loop reads CASSLELYPYEQYF. The CDR3 DNA is TGTGCCAGCAGCTTAGAACTCTACCCTTACGAGCAGTACTTC.

This clonotype was recorded at least ten times. The V gene is TRBV11-2, the J gene TRBJ2-3, with unresolved D. The ends were cut back, 4 bases at V and 2 bases at J, with 7 bases in the middle. This CDR3 has 13 residues. From germline, CDR1 is SGHAT and CDR2 FQNNGV. CDR3 DNA sequence: TGTGCCAGCAGCTCATACAACACAGATACGCAGTATTTT. Its translation: CASSSYNTDTQYF.

This clonotype was recorded many times. The J gene is TRBJ2-2, the V gene TRBV4-1; D possibly matches TRBD1 or TRBD2 (5 bases each). Per the germline V gene, CDR1 is MGHRA and CDR2 is YSYEKL. V lost 1 base to trimming and J lost 10 bases, with 22 bases between them. The CDR3 consists of 17 residues. CDR3 sequence (DNA): TGCGCCAGCAGCCAAGTTACCGGGACCCTCGAGGCAGAGGAGCTGTTTTTT. Amino acids: CASSQVTGTLEAEELFF.

This clonotype was detected a few times. This chain connects TRBV2 to TRBJ2-7; TRBD2 agrees at 15 bases. This CDR3 region has 16 residues. Germline V lookup: CDR1 SNHLY, CDR2 FYNNEI. J lost 3 bases, V lost 4 bases, and 4 bases had no gene match. Here the CDR3 DNA reads TGTGCCAGCAGTGCGGGACTAGCGGGAGGCGGCTACGAGCAGTACTTC. The encoded protein is CASSAGLAGGGYEQYF.

The chain is built from TRBV5-5 and TRBJ2-3; D remains ambiguous. Trimming pared 0 bases from V and 5 bases from J, leaving 7 bases between. CDR1 is SGHKS, CDR2 YYEKEE, per germline (reference sequence). The CDR3 loop spans 13 amino acids. For the CDR3, the DNA is TGTGCCAGCAGCTTGGACGTCGGAGATACGCAGTATTTT. Its translation is CASSLDVGDTQYF.

The V call is TRBV27, the J call TRBJ2-7; 9 nucleotides agree with TRBD1. The germline V gene encodes CDR1 MNHEY and CDR2 SMNVEV (reference sequence). This CDR3 has 15 residues. After removal of 7 bases from V and 2 bases from J, the junction contained 9 bases not matched to a gene. In nucleotides, the CDR3 is TGTGCCAGCACCGACAGGGGGACGTTTCCCTACGAGCAGTACTTC. This sequence encodes CASTDRGTFPYEQYF.

As regards this clonotype: A much larger clone differs by one base, so this may be a read error. The chain employs TRBV29-1 and TRBJ2-7, with 9 bases aligning to TRBD1. V shed 8 bases, J shed 6 bases, and the junction held 11 bases outside the gene matches. Germline CDR1 is SQVTM and CDR2 is ANQGSEA. The CDR3 contains 13 residues. CDR3 loop: CSMRGGQGPEQYF. DNA of the CDR3: TGCAGCATGCGTGGGGGACAGGGACCCGAGCAGTACTTC.

The table lists this clonotype with many counts. The chain joins TRBV7-9 to TRBJ2-1, with a possible D match to TRBD1 (5 bases). CDR1 is SEHNR, CDR2 FQNEAQ, per germline (reference sequence). With 6 bases removed from V and 6 bases from J, the gap between germline ends came to 18 bases. This CDR3 spans 15 amino acids. This CDR3 is CASSLRTPLANEQFF. Written as DNA, the CDR3 is TGTGCCAGCAGTTTAAGGACACCCCTCGCCAATGAGCAGTTCTTC.

As to this clonotype: A much larger clone lies a single base off, so this may be a read error. The V and J genes are TRBV3-1 and TRBJ2-2; a possible D gene is TRBD1 (6 bases). The CDR3 totals 18 residues. Germline values: CDR1 LGHDT, CDR2 YNNKEL (reference sequence). The CDR3 reads CTSSFLLQGFANTGELFF. CDR3 DNA: TGTACCAGCAGTTTCTTGTTACAGGGTTTCGCGAACACCGGGGAGCTGTTTTTT.